This T cell receptor beta chain was sequenced during a study of CXCR3-negative and CXCR3-positive naive CD8 T cells. The wider study: There were about 135 million TRB reads altogether, and each library had about 1.5 +/- 0.3 million of them. Study conclusions and caveats: The TRBV-TRBJ usage of naive CXCR3-negative and CXCR3-positive cells was similar, but that of memory cells differed. The majority of assays used fresh PBMCs, and CXCR3 expression partially decreased after cryopreservation. TCR interaction strength was inferred from TRB CDR3 physicochemistry, as CD5 matched across naive subsets.

The CDR3 runs to 19 residues. The method, 5' RACE with UMI labels, was used to prepare the TRB cDNA libraries. TCRdb reanalyzed the 5' RACE reads and collapses them to one entry per CDR3 protein, without DNA. Here the sample table reports approximately 60,000 distinct CDR3 sequences. For this clonotype: The antigen is unknown.

The source is a human donor in good health. Some clones in this sample may be carry-over from other donors' samples. The sample taken for sequencing was memory CD8+ T cells from blood. This rearrangement joins TRBV12-3 or TRBV12-4 to TRBJ2-3; TCRdb calls TRBD2, which cannot be checked without DNA. The CDR3 loop is CASSRWRLAGVPSTDTQYF.